The sequence of this T cell receptor (beta chain) was determined in a study of metastatic and nonmetastatic thyroid tumors. Whole-study context: Repertoire data that came from the blood and tumor or nodule tissue of malignant and benign thyroid patients were compared. The study's findings and limits: Relative to benign nodules, malignant thyroid tumors were reportedly characterized by significantly elevated TCR beta diversity in blood and tumor.

In the authors' methods: Built for papillary thyroid cancer, a distant-metastasis classifier drew on CDR3 differences across clinicopathological groups. TCRdb re-called clones from the PCR reads using MiXCR. The V and J calls here are based on TCRdb, not the publication. The table includes approximately 38,000 clones, roughly 16% detected once. The CDR3 consists of 13 residues. Germline CDR1 is LNHDA and CDR2 is SQIVND (reference sequence). V gave up 4 bases and J gave up 0 bases, with 7 bases separating them. Thyroid surgery had not been preceded by any treatment in any patient. This clone was recorded many times. Its antigen remains unidentified.

The source material was blood. The sequence was obtained from a female donor with papillary thyroid cancer or a benign thyroid nodule (not recorded which). Some clones in this sample may be carry-over from other donors' samples. The chain has TRBV19 and TRBJ2-7, with D tentatively TRBD2 (5 bases). Here the CDR3 DNA reads TGTGCCAGTAGTAATCGGGGCTCCTACGAGCAGTACTTC. It encodes CASSNRGSYEQYF.